A single TCR beta chain is shown here with its context. V shed 3 bases and J shed 0 bases, with 9 bases lying between them. CDR3 length: 15 amino acids. From germline, CDR1 is SGHAT and CDR2 FQNNGV. One entry per CDR3 protein results from TCRdb running MiXCR on the 5' RACE reads. Of approximately 580,000 distinct CDR3 sequences listed, approximately 20% are singletons. This entry comes from a study of T-cell memory formation after mild COVID-19. This receptor was identified in an adult woman who had mild COVID-19 (a few samples of this study predate the infection). Cell type and time point are not known. Source material: PBMCs or a T cell subset sorted from them (not recorded which). V usage is TRBV11-2 and J usage is TRBJ1-3, with a possible D match to TRBD1 (5 bases). The CDR3: CASSFQGGSGNTIYF. The CDR3 DNA reads TGTGCCAGCAGCTTCCAGGGCGGCTCTGGAAACACCATATATTTT. The full variable domain, rest sourced from reference TRBV11-2 and TRBJ1-3, is EAGVAQSPRYKIIEKRQSVAFWCNPISGHATLYWYQQILGQGPKLLIQFQNNGVVDDSQLPKDRFSAERLKGVDSTLKIQPAKLEDSAVYLCASSFQGGSGNTIYFGEGSWLTVV.